Described below is a single T cell receptor beta chain sequence and its context. Its antigen is not identified. The assay was immunoSEQ multiplex PCR, and TCRdb's table has in-frame clones only and misses some. The table shows thousands of clones, with under 80% occurring only once. This record belongs to a study of CD8 T cell repertoires and HIV-1 epitope variants. Study summary: Controls included no peptide, Ebola AY9 epitope, and a CMV, EBV, flu pool. Separate from the cultures, 1M uncultured T cells served as baseline. Study findings and constraints: No clonotypes responded to the TAALDMSHF plasma variant; roughly 5 recognized KF9, one HW9.

The CDR3 extends over 17 amino acids. Germline trimming cut 4 bases from V and 3 bases from J; bases unmatched to any gene: 10. Germline assignment: CDR1 MRHNA and CDR2 SNTAGT. The rearrangement links TRBV6-4 to TRBJ2-3; 10 bases are shared with TRBD2. The sample taken for sequencing was cultured CD8+ T cells derived from PBMCs. The sequence was collected from a male donor with HIV. The CDR3 loop is CASSALAAGGTTDTQYF. Here the CDR3 DNA reads TGTGCCAGCAGTGCCCTCGCAGCGGGGGGGACGACAGATACGCAGTATTTT.